This T cell receptor (beta chain) emerged from a study of blood T cell repertoires in COVID-19 (dated by TCRdb to the early 2020s). With respect to the entire study: Samples covering the acute and convalescent phases of COVID-19 were provided by collaborators in the United States, Italy and Spain. The prospective study material was composed of cDNA or gDNA derived from T cells, B-cell-depleted T cells, or PBMCs. Deeply sampled blood TCRbeta repertoires from subjects exposed to, actively infected with, or recovered from COVID-19 were included in the dataset. The repertoires were made available in a free public database intended to serve as a resource for research on the immune response to SARS-CoV-2. Samples were obtained from the ongoing ImmuneRACE study (first 160 participants) and from 1,000 to 1,500 subjects provided by 6 global collaborators. Sample metadata almost always included a de-identified subject ID, COVID-19 status, age in years and sex. HLA class I and class II types, where available, came from metadata supplied by the sample provider rather than from assay-based typing. What the research found in general, with its limitations: How much clinical and demographic metadata was included differed by source and by participant, and the metadata was provided uncurated.

Each collaborating institution followed its own protocols to collect whole blood in K2EDTA tubes. Collaborator samples were shipped for TCRbeta analysis as frozen whole blood, isolated PBMCs, or DNA extracted from either sample type. TCRbeta CDR3 regions were amplified from genomic DNA using the immunoSEQ Assay, a bias-controlled multiplex PCR. Per the source publication's procedure: The number of nucleated cells in each sample was estimated from the amplification of reference gene primers within the assay. To quantify the absolute abundance of each unique TCRbeta CDR3 rearrangement, sequence reads were collapsed and filtered. For each sample, productive Simpson clonality was calculated as the square root of Simpson's diversity index across productive rearrangements. TCRdb holds this immuneACCESS table with in-frame rearrangements only. Some clones are missing; in checked studies, unresolved V genes explain under half, and the rest has no known cause. V and J calls and clone size are those listed in that table; D and trimming were worked out from the DNA. The sample records hundreds of thousands of clones, about 89% of which are singletons. The leading ten clones occupy approximately 4.5% of the sample.

About this clone itself: Its antigen target is currently unknown. Base qualities are not recorded, but no much larger clone differs from it by a single base.

The germline V gene provides CDR1 KGHDR and CDR2 SFDVKD. Trimming at the junction amounts to 4 bases on V and 7 bases on J, and the germline ends lie 18 bases apart. CDR3 length: 15 amino acids, cysteine to phenylalanine. CDR3 DNA is the only sequence kept; it has 45 bases, read in frame from the first base. The sequence joins TRBV24-1 to TRBJ1-2, and perhaps TRBD1 as D gene, on 6 matching bases. Sequenced input: peripheral blood. The TCR sequence derives from a woman in her 30s with acute or convalescent COVID-19. The nucleotide sequence is given as TGTGCCACCAGTGACGGACAGACGAGGGCCCCTGGCTACACCTTC. Translated, this gives CATSDGQTRAPGYTF.